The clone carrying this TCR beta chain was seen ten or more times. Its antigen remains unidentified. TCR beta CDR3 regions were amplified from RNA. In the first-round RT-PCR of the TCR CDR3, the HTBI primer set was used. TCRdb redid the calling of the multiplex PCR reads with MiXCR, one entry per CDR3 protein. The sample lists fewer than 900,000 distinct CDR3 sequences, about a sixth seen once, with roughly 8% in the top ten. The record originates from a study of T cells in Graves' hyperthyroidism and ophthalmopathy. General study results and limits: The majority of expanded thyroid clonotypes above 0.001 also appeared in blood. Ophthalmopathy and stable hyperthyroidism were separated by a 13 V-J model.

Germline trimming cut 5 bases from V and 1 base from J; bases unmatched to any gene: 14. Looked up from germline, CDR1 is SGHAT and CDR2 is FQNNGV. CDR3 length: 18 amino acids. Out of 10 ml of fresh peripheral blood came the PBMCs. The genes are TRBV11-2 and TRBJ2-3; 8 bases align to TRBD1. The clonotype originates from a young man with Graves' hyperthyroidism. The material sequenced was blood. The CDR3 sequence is CASSQRTGMWVGTDTQYF. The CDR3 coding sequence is TGTGCCAGCAGCCAAAGGACAGGGATGTGGGTCGGCACAGATACGCAGTATTTT.